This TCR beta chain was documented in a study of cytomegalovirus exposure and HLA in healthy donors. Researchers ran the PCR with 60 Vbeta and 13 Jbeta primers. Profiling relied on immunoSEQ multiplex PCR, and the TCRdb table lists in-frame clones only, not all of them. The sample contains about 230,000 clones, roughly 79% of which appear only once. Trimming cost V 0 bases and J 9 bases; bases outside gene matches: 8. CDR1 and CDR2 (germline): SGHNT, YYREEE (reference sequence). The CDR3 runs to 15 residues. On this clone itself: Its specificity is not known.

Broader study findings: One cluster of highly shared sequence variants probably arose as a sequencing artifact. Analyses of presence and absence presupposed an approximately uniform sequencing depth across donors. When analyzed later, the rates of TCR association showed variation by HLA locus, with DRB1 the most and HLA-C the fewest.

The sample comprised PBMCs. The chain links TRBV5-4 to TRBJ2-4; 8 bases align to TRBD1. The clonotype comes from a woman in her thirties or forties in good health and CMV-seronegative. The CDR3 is CASSLEVTGVSIQYF. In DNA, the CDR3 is TGTGCCAGCAGCTTGGAAGTGACAGGGGTGAGCATTCAGTACTTC. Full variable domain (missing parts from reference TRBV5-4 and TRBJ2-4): ETGVTQSPTHLIKTRGQQVTLRCSSQSGHNTVSWYQQALGQGPQFIFQYYREEENGRGNFPPRFSGLQFPNYSSELNVNALELDDSALYLCASSLEVTGVSIQYFGAGTRLSVL.